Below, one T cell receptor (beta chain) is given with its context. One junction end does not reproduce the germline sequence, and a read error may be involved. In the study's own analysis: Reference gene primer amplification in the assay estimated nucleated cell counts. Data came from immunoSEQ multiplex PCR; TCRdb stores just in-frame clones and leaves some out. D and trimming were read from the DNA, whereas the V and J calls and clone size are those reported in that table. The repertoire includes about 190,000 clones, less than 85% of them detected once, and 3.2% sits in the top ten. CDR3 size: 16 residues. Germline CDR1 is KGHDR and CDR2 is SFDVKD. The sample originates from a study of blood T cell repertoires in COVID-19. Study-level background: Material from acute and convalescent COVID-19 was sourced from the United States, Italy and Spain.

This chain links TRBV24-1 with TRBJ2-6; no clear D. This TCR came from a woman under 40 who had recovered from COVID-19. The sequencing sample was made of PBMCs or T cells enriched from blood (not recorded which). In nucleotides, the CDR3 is TGTGCCACCAATGATTTCGGAGACTCTGGGGCCAACGTCCTGACTTTC. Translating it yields CATNDFGDSGANVLTF.